This T cell receptor beta chain was retrieved from a study of cytomegalovirus exposure and HLA in healthy donors. The CDR3 loop spans 16 amino acids. The V end lost 3 bases, the J end lost 7 bases, and 21 bases lay between the germline ends. Germline lookup yields CDR1 SGHVS and CDR2 FNYEAQ. This PCR relied on a set of 60 Vbeta primers and 13 Jbeta primers. Some clones are missing from TCRdb's copy, which holds only in-frame ones; the method was immunoSEQ multiplex PCR. Altogether around 190,000 clones are present, around 80% being singletons, with the ten largest covering roughly 2%. Sequences were obtained from PBMCs. The chain has TRBV7-6 and TRBJ1-2, with D possibly matching TRBD1 (6 bases). The clonotype comes from a young man in good health and CMV-seronegative. CDR3 region: CASSLLSGVPRGGYTF. The DNA of the CDR3 is TGTGCCAGCAGCTTGCTCTCAGGGGTCCCCCGTGGTGGCTACACCTTC.